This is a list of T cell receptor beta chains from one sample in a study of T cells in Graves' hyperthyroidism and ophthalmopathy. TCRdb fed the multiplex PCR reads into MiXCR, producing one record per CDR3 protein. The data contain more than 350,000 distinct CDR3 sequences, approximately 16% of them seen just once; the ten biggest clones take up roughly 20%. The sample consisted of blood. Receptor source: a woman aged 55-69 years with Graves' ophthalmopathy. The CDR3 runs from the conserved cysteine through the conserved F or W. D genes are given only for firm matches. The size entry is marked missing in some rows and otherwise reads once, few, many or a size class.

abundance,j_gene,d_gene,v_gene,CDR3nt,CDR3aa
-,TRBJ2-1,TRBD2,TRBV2,TGTGCCAGCAGTGAACATGCTAGCGGGAGGGCCCATGAGCAGTTCTTC,CASSEHASGRAHEQFF
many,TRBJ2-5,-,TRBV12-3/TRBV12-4,TGTGCCAGCAGAGCCTTAAGGGGGACCCAGTACTTC,CASRALRGTQYF
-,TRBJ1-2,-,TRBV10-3,TGTGCCATCGATGGGGGCGCTGGTGGCTACACCTTC,CAIDGGAGGYTF
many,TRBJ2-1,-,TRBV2,TGTGCCAGCAGTGGGTTCGGCAATGAGCAGTTCTTC,CASSGFGNEQFF
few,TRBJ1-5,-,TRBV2,TGTGCCAGCAAGATATACGGCAATCAGCCCCAGCATTTT,CASKIYGNQPQHF
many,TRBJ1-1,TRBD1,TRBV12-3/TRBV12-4,TGCGCCAGCGGACAGGGCGTGGGCACTGAAGCTTTCTTT,CASGQGVGTEAFF
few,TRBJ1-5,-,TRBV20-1,TGCAGTGCTTCCGGGACTGTGGGCCAGCCCCAGCATTTT,CSASGTVGQPQHF
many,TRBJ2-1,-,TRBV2,TGTGCCAGCAGTGGGACAGTTGGTGGGGAGCAGTTCTTC,CASSGTVGGEQFF
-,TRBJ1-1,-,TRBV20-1,TGCAGTGCTCTGGGGCCACTTGAAGCTTTCTTT,CSALGPLEAFF
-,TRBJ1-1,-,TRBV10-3,TGTGCCATCAGTGAGTCGGGGGGGGGGGCGTCGAACACTGAAGCTTTCTTT,CAISESGGGASNTEAFF
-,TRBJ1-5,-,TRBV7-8,TGTGCCGCCCGGGAGGGGCGAGATCAGCCCCAGCATTTT,CAAREGRDQPQHF
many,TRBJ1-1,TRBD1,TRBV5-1,TGCGCCAGCAGCGAGCTAGGAGGGGGCGAGTCTGAAGCTTTCTTT,CASSELGGGESEAFF